The following is a TCR beta chain sequence with its context. Other nucleotide sequences from this sample produce the same CDR3. This sample was taken from a study of blood T cell repertoires in COVID-19. At the level of the study: The study drew acute and convalescent COVID-19 samples from the United States, Italy and Spain. Sample material is recorded as cDNA or gDNA derived from T cells, B-cell-depleted T cells, or PBMCs.

In the original workflow: By means of reference gene primer amplification, nucleated cell counts were estimated. The table came from immunoSEQ multiplex PCR; TCRdb's copy has only in-frame clones and leaves some out. D and trimming were read from the DNA, whereas the V and J calls and clone size are those reported in that table. The sample contains around 200,000 clones, 89% of which appear only once. The J segment lost 0 bases and the V segment lost 4 bases, leaving 4 bases of the junction unmatched. Germline V CDR1 and CDR2: SGHDN, FVKESK. This CDR3 has 15 residues. The chain couples TRBV14 to TRBJ1-1, with 8 bases identical to TRBD1. What was sequenced was peripheral blood. This TCR came from a man aged 35-49 years with acute or convalescent COVID-19. CDR3 sequence: CASSRRTGMNTEAFF. Written as DNA, the CDR3 is TGTGCCAGCAGCCGCAGGACAGGGATGAACACTGAAGCTTTCTTT.